What follows are 29 T cell receptor beta chains derived from one specimen sequenced in a study of PD-L1 blockade in urothelial cancer. This sample's time point: pretreatment peripheral blood. Using immunoSEQ multiplex PCR, the repertoire was profiled, and TCRdb retains in-frame clones only, with some absent. Among 45,000 to 50,000 clones listed, about four fifths were seen once. This material consisted of PBMCs, taken around atezolizumab (anti-PD-L1) treatment. The receptors shown here come from an older man with urothelial cancer.

V usage is TRBV7-9 and J usage is TRBJ2-3; D is possibly TRBD2 (6 bases). The V end lost 1 base, the J end lost 0 bases, and 8 bases lay between the germline ends. The V gene's germline CDR1 is SEHNR and CDR2 FQNEAQ (reference sequence). The CDR3 has 15 amino acids. The CDR3 loop is CASSLEGTSTDTQYF. The CDR3 nucleotides are TGTGCCAGCAGCTTAGAAGGGACTAGCACAGATACGCAGTATTTT.

This clone was seen more than once but under ten times. Other DNA variants within this sample encode the same CDR3. The chain carries TRBV5-1 and TRBJ1-1; the D gene is possibly TRBD1 (6 bases). The germline V gene has CDR1 SGHRS and CDR2 YFSETQ. V lost 0 bases, J lost 3 bases, and 9 bases lay in between. The CDR3 extends over 14 amino acids. The CDR3 here is CASSLEYRDTEAFF. Written as DNA, the CDR3 is TGCGCCAGCAGCTTGGAGTACAGGGACACTGAAGCTTTCTTT. The full variable domain, its missing parts supplied by reference TRBV5-1 and TRBJ1-1, is KAGVTQTPRYLIKTRGQQVTLSCSPISGHRSVSWYQQTPGQGLQFLFEYFSETQRNKGNFPGRFSGRQFSNSRSEMNVSTLELGDSALYLCASSLEYRDTEAFFGQGTRLTVV.

The chain recombines TRBV5-1 with TRBJ2-1; perhaps TRBD2 as D (6 bases). CDR3 length: 16 residues. Germline lookup yields CDR1 SGHRS and CDR2 YFSETQ. V was trimmed by 0 bases and J by 7 bases, leaving 17 bases between them. In nucleotides, the CDR3 is TGCGCCAGCAGCTTGGTGGAGGGATTAACGGGAAATGAGCAGTTCTTC. Its protein is CASSLVEGLTGNEQFF.

This clone has at least ten counts. The J gene is TRBJ2-7, the V gene TRBV5-1, with a tentative D call TRBD1 (6 bases). The germline V gene has CDR1 SGHRS and CDR2 YFSETQ. CDR3 size: 15 residues. V lost 2 bases and J 1 base, leaving 13 bases between the germline ends. CDR3 DNA sequence: TGCGCCAGCAGCTTAGGACAGCCAAGTTCCTACGAGCAGTACTTC. Translated, it gives CASSLGQPSSYEQYF.

A single count supports this clone. In DNA form, the CDR3 reads TGTGCCAGCAGCTTGGGGGCAGCGAAAGGGGAGCCCCAGCATTTT. It specifies CASSLGAAKGEPQHF. This sequence joins TRBV5-5 and TRBJ1-5; tentative D call: TRBD1 (5 bases). Trimming took off 0 bases at V and 8 bases at J, with 15 bases between the two ends. The CDR3 spans 15 residues. Germline values: CDR1 SGHKS, CDR2 YYEKEE (reference sequence).

This clone was detected only a few times. The V and J genes are TRBV6-6 and TRBJ2-1; 7 bases are shared with TRBD1. The germline V gene encodes CDR1 MNHNY and CDR2 SVGAGI (reference sequence). This CDR3 region has 16 residues. V gave up 7 bases and J gave up 1 base; unmatched junction bases: 10. This chain's CDR3 is CASNPDRPLSYNEQFF. DNA of the CDR3: TGTGCCAGCAACCCGGACAGGCCGCTTTCCTACAATGAGCAGTTCTTC.

This clone was observed once. V and J are TRBV27 and TRBJ2-3; TRBD1 matches 7 bases. V shed 4 bases and J 0 bases; nucleotides not matched to a gene: 7. Germline lookup yields CDR1 MNHEY and CDR2 SMNVEV (reference sequence). The CDR3 loop spans 16 amino acids. CDR3 loop: CASSSPPGQSTDTQYF. As DNA, the CDR3 is TGTGCCAGCAGTTCTCCTCCGGGACAGAGCACAGATACGCAGTATTTT.

This clone appeared once. V is TRBV4-1 and J is TRBJ1-1; TRBD1 matches at 8 bases. V lost 4 bases to trimming and J lost 7 bases; unmatched junction nucleotides: 11. Germline lookup yields CDR1 MGHRA and CDR2 YSYEKL. The CDR3 is 15 residues long. CDR3 residues: CASSPVGNRGDEAFF. DNA for the CDR3: TGCGCCAGCAGCCCAGTTGGGAACAGGGGGGATGAAGCTTTCTTT.

The rearrangement uses TRBV9 and TRBJ2-7; 7 bases match TRBD1. CDR1 is SGDLS and CDR2 is YYNGEE in the germline V gene. V lost 2 bases and J lost 0; bases outside the gene matches: 2. The CDR3 covers 14 residues. Here the CDR3 reads CASSVGQASYEQYF. In DNA form, the CDR3 reads TGTGCCAGCAGCGTCGGACAGGCCTCCTACGAGCAGTACTTC.

The V gene is TRBV11-2, the J gene TRBJ2-5; 7 nucleotides align to TRBD2. Germline CDR1 and CDR2: SGHAT and FQNNGV. V trimming: 3 bases; J trimming: 5 bases; junction bases outside the gene matches: 6. The CDR3 runs 14 residues. The DNA of the CDR3 is TGTGCCAGCAGCTTGGGACTACTCTCGGAGACCCAGTACTTC. Protein: CASSLGLLSETQYF.

This chain joins TRBV21-1 and TRBJ1-1; the table's D call, TRBD1, has no DNA check behind it. TRBV21-1 is annotated as a pseudogene. There are 12 residues in the CDR3. The CDR3 sequence is CASILQGNEAFF. The CDR3 DNA sequence: TGTGCCAGCATCCTACAGGGGAATGAAGCTTTCTTT.

The chain recombines TRBV5-1 with TRBJ2-2; 9 bases are shared with TRBD2. With 0 bases clipped from V and 0 bases from J, the junction kept 3 bases outside the gene matches. CDR3 length: 17 residues. Germline CDR1 reads SGHRS; CDR2 reads YFSETQ. In DNA form, the CDR3 reads TGCGCCAGCAGCTTGGGACTAGCGGACACGAACACCGGGGAGCTGTTTTTT. Protein product: CASSLGLADTNTGELFF.

The V and J genes are TRBV19 and TRBJ2-1, with D possibly matching TRBD1 (8 bases). Germline CDR1 reads LNHDA; CDR2 reads SQIVND (reference sequence). CDR3 length: 15 amino acids. Trimming stripped 8 bases from V and 1 base from J, with 15 bases between. The CDR3 region is CASLPQGGSYNEQFF. The DNA for the CDR3 is TGTGCCAGTTTACCACAGGGGGGGTCCTACAATGAGCAGTTCTTC. Filled out from reference TRBV19 and TRBJ2-1, the complete variable domain reads DGGITQSPKYLFRKEGQNVTLSCEQNLNHDAMYWYRQDPGQGLRLIYYSQIVNDFQKGDIAEGYSVSREKKESFPLTVTSAQKNPTAFYLCASLPQGGSYNEQFFGPGTRLTVL.

As for this clone: A junction boundary mismatches the germline segment, possibly from a read error. The same CDR3 also results from other DNA sequences found in this sample. The chain recombines TRBV5-1 with TRBJ1-3, with TRBD1 identical over 10 bases. The CDR3 has 17 residues. CDR1 SGHRS and CDR2 YFSETQ come from the germline V gene. The CDR3 is CASSSGTGDFSGNTIYF. The CDR3 region has the DNA TGCGCCAGTAGCTCCGGGACAGGGGACTTCTCTGGAAACACCATATATTTT.

The V and J genes are TRBV4-1 and TRBJ2-2; D may be TRBD1 (5 bases). Germline V gene sequence: CDR1 MGHRA, CDR2 YSYEKL. CDR3 length: 14 amino acids. The V and J ends lost 1 base and 8 bases respectively, with 11 bases between them. The CDR3 DNA follows: TGCGCCAGCAGCCAAGCTTTGGGGCTTGGGGAGCTGTTTTTT. Encoded protein: CASSQALGLGELFF.

The chain carries TRBV5-1 and TRBJ1-1, with 10 bases aligning to TRBD1. CDR1 and CDR2 from the germline V gene are SGHRS and YFSETQ. Losses at the gene ends were 4 bases for V and 3 bases for J; bases not matched to a gene: 3. This CDR3 spans 14 amino acids. This chain's CDR3 is CASSQDRGYTEAFF. CDR3 DNA: TGCGCCAGCAGCCAGGACAGGGGGTACACTGAAGCTTTCTTT.

This chain connects TRBV28 to TRBJ2-2; maybe TRBD2 (5 bases). The CDR3 is 12 amino acids. Germline CDR1 is MDHEN and CDR2 is SYDVKM. The CDR3 loop is CGVSGNTGELFF. CDR3 DNA sequence: TGTGGAGTAAGCGGGAACACCGGGGAGCTGTTTTTT.

V is TRBV28 and J is TRBJ1-2; possible D gene TRBD1, 5 bases. V dropped 8 bases and J dropped 1 base, with 17 bases sitting between them. Per the germline V gene, CDR1 is MDHEN and CDR2 is SYDVKM. The CDR3 contains 15 residues. The CDR3 DNA reads TGTGCCAGCCCTACTCACAGGATAAATAACTATGGCTACACCTTC. Translating it yields CASPTHRINNYGYTF.

The CDR3 loop is CASSSPQGHEQFF. The CDR3 region has the DNA TGTGCCAGCAGCTCCCCACAGGGGCATGAGCAGTTCTTC. The chain carries TRBV28 and TRBJ2-1, with TRBD1 matching over 7 bases. Germline CDR1 and CDR2: MDHEN and SYDVKM. This CDR3 spans 13 amino acids. V was clipped by 6 bases and J by 8 bases; unmatched bases: 7.

The rearrangement links TRBV10-3 to TRBJ2-3; 9 nucleotides line up with TRBD2. J was trimmed by 1 base and V by 3 bases; bases with no gene match: 2. From germline, CDR1 is ENHRY and CDR2 SYGVKD. CDR3 size: 15 residues. The CDR3 protein is CAISDLAGGTDTQYF. The CDR3 DNA sequence: TGTGCCATCAGTGATTTAGCGGGAGGCACAGATACGCAGTATTTT.

This clone was found a few times. The V and J genes are TRBV30 and TRBJ2-7; tentatively, D is TRBD1 (5 bases). Germline V gives CDR1 GTSNPN, CDR2 SVGIG (reference sequence). V was clipped by 4 bases and J by 4 bases, with 14 bases between them. This CDR3 has 13 amino acids. The CDR3 loop reads CAWNRDRSYEQYF. Here the CDR3 DNA reads TGTGCCTGGAACAGAGACAGATCTTACGAGCAGTACTTC. Complete variable domain (other parts from reference TRBV30 and TRBJ2-7): SQTIHQWPATLVQPVGSPLSLECTVEGTSNPNLYWYRQAAGRGLQLLFYSVGIGQISSEVPQNLSASRPQDRQFILSSKKLLLSDSGFYLCAWNRDRSYEQYFGPGTRLTVT.

The rearrangement joins TRBV7-8 to TRBJ1-3; a weak D match, TRBD1 (6 bases). The germline V gene encodes CDR1 SGHVS and CDR2 FQNEAQ. This CDR3 has 15 amino acids. V was cut by 1 base and J by 1 base, with 8 bases left in between. For the CDR3, the DNA is TGTGCCAGCAGCTTAGACAGGGAGTCTGGAAACACCATATATTTT. Translation gives CASSLDRESGNTIYF.

The CDR3 coding sequence is TGTGCCAGCAGTTTATGGGTCCCCGGGACAGGGGGCACCGGGGAGCTGTTTTTT. Its protein product is CASSLWVPGTGGTGELFF. The V and J genes are TRBV27 and TRBJ2-2, with 11 nucleotides matching TRBD1. With 1 base clipped from V and 4 bases from J, the junction kept 8 bases outside the gene matches. The germline gives CDR1 MNHEY, CDR2 SMNVEV (reference sequence). The CDR3 runs to 18 residues.

This chain uses TRBV15 with TRBJ2-6; D perhaps matches TRBD2 (5 bases). V lost 0 bases to trimming and J lost 1 base, with 10 bases between them. CDR1 LNHNV and CDR2 YYDKDF come from the germline V gene (reference sequence). The CDR3 loop spans 17 amino acids. The CDR3 here is CATSRDGSGSGANVLTF. The DNA of the CDR3 is TGTGCCACCAGCAGAGACGGGTCGGGGTCTGGGGCCAACGTCCTGACTTTC.

V usage is TRBV6-5 and J usage is TRBJ2-2, with 7 nucleotides matching TRBD1. The CDR3 spans 15 residues. V gave up 7 bases and J gave up 4 bases; unmatched junction bases: 9. Germline values: CDR1 MNHEY, CDR2 SVGAGI. CDR3 sequence reads: CASTRSGTATGELFF. CDR3 in DNA: TGTGCCAGCACGCGGTCCGGGACAGCCACCGGGGAGCTGTTTTTT.

This rearrangement joins TRBV13 to TRBJ2-3; 8 bases agree with TRBD1. The germline gives CDR1 PRHDT, CDR2 FYEKMQ (reference sequence). The CDR3 contains 15 residues. J gave up 5 bases and V 6 bases, and 10 bases lay outside the gene matches. Here the CDR3 DNA reads TGTGCCAGCAGGGGGAGGACAGGGAAAAAAGATACGCAGTATTTT. Its translation: CASRGRTGKKDTQYF.

On this clone itself: At the DNA level, this CDR3 is encoded by other sequences in the same sample as well. J is TRBJ1-1 and V is TRBV30; possibly TRBD1 for D (5 bases). This CDR3 comprises 14 residues. Deletions cut 3 bases from V and 3 bases from J, with 14 bases between. CDR1 GTSNPN and CDR2 SVGIG come from the germline V gene (reference sequence). CDR3 DNA sequence: TGTGCCTGGAGCGCGGGACGGTTGGACACTGAAGCTTTCTTT. It specifies CAWSAGRLDTEAFF.

This clone was seen only a few times. V usage is TRBV7-6 and J usage is TRBJ1-2, with 8 bases aligning to TRBD1. Losses at the gene ends were 2 bases for V and 8 bases for J; bases not matched to a gene: 10. Germline lookup yields CDR1 SGHVS and CDR2 FNYEAQ. CDR3 length equals 15 residues. The CDR3 loop reads CASSLRGQGAEGYTF. The CDR3 region has the DNA TGTGCCAGCAGCTTAAGAGGCCAGGGGGCGGAGGGCTACACCTTC.

The chain has TRBV10-2 and TRBJ2-5, with 11 positions matching TRBD1. Unmatched junction bases numbered 7, after V lost 6 bases and J lost 7 bases. The V gene's germline CDR1 is WSHSY and CDR2 SAAADI. This CDR3 is 14 amino acids long. The CDR3 region has the DNA TGCGCCAGCAGAGGACAGGGGGCCTCCCGGACCCAGTACTTC. Amino acid sequence: CASRGQGASRTQYF.